This is a list of T cell receptor beta chains from one sample in a study of OX40 agonist ivuxolimab in advanced cancers. Data came from immunoSEQ multiplex PCR; TCRdb stores just in-frame clones and leaves some out. Of around 92,000 clones listed, approximately 94% are singletons. Sequenced here: CD4+ or CD8+ T cells sorted from blood, sampled in a trial of the OX40 agonist ivuxolimab. Every receptor here comes from an adult with an advanced solid tumor such as melanoma, head and neck, liver or kidney cancer. Both conserved end residues are part of each CDR3. The order of the fields is D gene, V gene, J gene, clone size, CDR3 protein, CDR3 DNA. The D gene is left open where the match is weak. Size tells how often a clone was seen (once, few, many) or the class of an expanded clone, and some rows leave it out.

d_call: NA; v_call: TRBV27; j_call: TRBJ2-5; clone_size: NA; cdr3_aa: CASSLVGTVAETQYF; cdr3_nt: TGTGCCAGCAGTTTAGTCGGGACTGTCGCAGAGACCCAGTACTTC
d_call: NA; v_call: TRBV7-2; j_call: TRBJ1-3; clone_size: NA; cdr3_aa: CASSLFGGSGNTIYF; cdr3_nt: TGTGCCAGCAGCCTTTTCGGGGGGTCTGGAAACACCATATATTTT
d_call: TRBD1; v_call: TRBV28; j_call: TRBJ2-7; clone_size: NA; cdr3_aa: CASSLPQTGREQYF; cdr3_nt: TGTGCCAGCAGTTTACCCCAGACAGGGCGCGAGCAGTACTTC
d_call: NA; v_call: TRBV5-1; j_call: TRBJ2-3; clone_size: NA; cdr3_aa: CASSFSHPIRYF; cdr3_nt: TGCGCCAGCAGCTTCAGCCACCCTATACGGTATTTT
d_call: NA; v_call: TRBV5-1; j_call: TRBJ2-3; clone_size: NA; cdr3_aa: CASSFITGGTDTQYF; cdr3_nt: TGCGCCAGCAGCTTTATCACAGGAGGGACAGATACGCAGTATTTT
d_call: NA; v_call: TRBV5-1; j_call: TRBJ1-2; clone_size: once; cdr3_aa: CASSLEARSGGKGYTF; cdr3_nt: TGCGCCAGCAGCTTGGAAGCACGGTCGGGGGGCAAGGGCTACACCTTC
d_call: NA; v_call: TRBV5-1; j_call: TRBJ2-3; clone_size: NA; cdr3_aa: CASSPGTGADTQYF; cdr3_nt: TGCGCCAGCAGCCCGGGAACGGGGGCAGATACGCAGTATTTT
d_call: NA; v_call: TRBV7-2; j_call: TRBJ2-7; clone_size: NA; cdr3_aa: CASSLRGENYYEQYF; cdr3_nt: TGTGCCAGCAGCTTACGGGGTGAGAACTACTACGAGCAGTACTTC
d_call: NA; v_call: TRBV19; j_call: TRBJ2-7; clone_size: NA; cdr3_aa: CASSPVAGDYLTYEQYF; cdr3_nt: TGTGCCAGTAGTCCCGTGGCAGGGGATTACTTAACCTACGAGCAGTACTTC
d_call: TRBD1; v_call: TRBV10-2; j_call: TRBJ1-1; clone_size: NA; cdr3_aa: CASRLQGDTEAFF; cdr3_nt: TGCGCCAGCAGACTACAGGGGGACACTGAAGCTTTCTTT
d_call: NA; v_call: TRBV2; j_call: TRBJ2-2; clone_size: NA; cdr3_aa: CASSLDYVGGYTGELFF; cdr3_nt: TGTGCCAGCAGCTTGGATTATGTAGGGGGGTACACCGGGGAGCTGTTTTTT
d_call: NA; v_call: TRBV25-1; j_call: TRBJ2-7; clone_size: NA; cdr3_aa: CASSESGWGSYEQYF; cdr3_nt: TGTGCCAGCAGTGAATCGGGCTGGGGCTCCTACGAGCAGTACTTC
d_call: NA; v_call: TRBV9; j_call: TRBJ2-5; clone_size: NA; cdr3_aa: CASSVGVEKYQETQYF; cdr3_nt: TGTGCCAGCAGCGTAGGAGTTGAGAAGTACCAAGAGACCCAGTACTTC
d_call: NA; v_call: TRBV6-5; j_call: TRBJ2-5; clone_size: NA; cdr3_aa: CASRPDSRTQYF; cdr3_nt: TGTGCCAGCAGACCGGACAGCCGGACCCAGTACTTC
d_call: NA; v_call: TRBV11-2; j_call: TRBJ2-7; clone_size: NA; cdr3_aa: CASSLDRGNEQYF; cdr3_nt: TGTGCCAGCAGCTTAGATCGGGGGAACGAGCAGTACTTC
d_call: NA; v_call: TRBV5-1; j_call: TRBJ1-2; clone_size: NA; cdr3_aa: CASSLARGEGYTF; cdr3_nt: TGCGCCAGCAGCTTGGCCCGTGGTGAAGGCTACACCTTC
d_call: NA; v_call: TRBV19; j_call: TRBJ1-5; clone_size: NA; cdr3_aa: CASSMWGRNQPQHF; cdr3_nt: TGTGCCAGTAGTATGTGGGGCCGCAATCAGCCCCAGCATTTT
d_call: NA; v_call: TRBV10-3; j_call: TRBJ1-5; clone_size: NA; cdr3_aa: CAARGDSNQPQHF; cdr3_nt: TGTGCCGCCCGGGGGGATAGCAATCAGCCCCAGCATTTT
d_call: NA; v_call: TRBV10-3; j_call: TRBJ2-7; clone_size: NA; cdr3_aa: CATVPDRLYEQYF; cdr3_nt: TGTGCCACTGTCCCAGACCGGCTCTACGAGCAGTACTTC
d_call: TRBD2; v_call: TRBV7-2; j_call: TRBJ2-5; clone_size: NA; cdr3_aa: CASSPNGAGGHQETQYF; cdr3_nt: TGTGCCAGCAGCCCTAACGGGGCGGGGGGCCATCAAGAGACCCAGTACTTC
d_call: NA; v_call: TRBV5-1; j_call: TRBJ1-5; clone_size: NA; cdr3_aa: CASSLESGSEGPQHF; cdr3_nt: TGCGCCAGCAGCTTGGAGTCAGGGTCAGAGGGGCCCCAGCATTTT
d_call: NA; v_call: TRBV10-3; j_call: TRBJ2-5; clone_size: NA; cdr3_aa: CAISEPEGQETQYF; cdr3_nt: TGTGCCATCAGTGAGCCCGAGGGTCAAGAGACCCAGTACTTC
d_call: NA; v_call: TRBV6-5; j_call: TRBJ2-7; clone_size: NA; cdr3_aa: CASSYSIQGGYEQYF; cdr3_nt: TGTGCCAGCAGTTACTCGATTCAGGGTGGGTACGAGCAGTACTTC
d_call: NA; v_call: TRBV7-6; j_call: TRBJ1-2; clone_size: NA; cdr3_aa: CASSLGGRANYGYTF; cdr3_nt: TGTGCCAGCAGCTTAGGGGGCAGAGCAAACTATGGCTACACCTTC
d_call: NA; v_call: TRBV11-3; j_call: TRBJ2-7; clone_size: NA; cdr3_aa: CASSPDGSYEQYF; cdr3_nt: TGTGCCAGCAGCCCAGACGGATCCTACGAGCAGTACTTC
d_call: NA; v_call: TRBV29-1; j_call: TRBJ2-1; clone_size: NA; cdr3_aa: CSVVGLRSYNEQFF; cdr3_nt: TGCAGCGTCGTGGGGCTCCGCTCCTACAATGAGCAGTTCTTC
d_call: TRBD2; v_call: TRBV5-1; j_call: TRBJ2-1; clone_size: NA; cdr3_aa: CASSTTSGAYNEQFF; cdr3_nt: TGCGCCAGCAGTACGACTAGCGGGGCATACAATGAGCAGTTCTTC
d_call: NA; v_call: TRBV13; j_call: TRBJ2-7; clone_size: NA; cdr3_aa: CASNPYPVASYEQYF; cdr3_nt: TGTGCCAGCAACCCGTATCCCGTAGCGTCCTACGAGCAGTACTTC
d_call: NA; v_call: TRBV7-2; j_call: TRBJ1-2; clone_size: NA; cdr3_aa: CASSKDGDNGYTF; cdr3_nt: TGTGCCAGCAGCAAGGACGGAGACAATGGCTACACCTTC
d_call: NA; v_call: TRBV19; j_call: TRBJ1-2; clone_size: NA; cdr3_aa: CASRGSVLGYTF; cdr3_nt: TGTGCCAGTAGAGGGTCTGTTCTTGGCTACACCTTC
d_call: NA; v_call: TRBV12-5; j_call: TRBJ1-6; clone_size: NA; cdr3_aa: CASGLESTRNSPLHF; cdr3_nt: TGTGCTAGTGGTTTGGAGAGTACGAGAAATTCACCCCTCCACTTT
d_call: NA; v_call: TRBV28; j_call: TRBJ1-1; clone_size: NA; cdr3_aa: CASSLYFGAGEDTEAFF; cdr3_nt: TGTGCCAGCAGTTTATACTTCGGGGCAGGGGAGGACACTGAAGCTTTCTTT
d_call: TRBD1; v_call: TRBV5-5; j_call: TRBJ1-2; clone_size: NA; cdr3_aa: CASSPFPTGDGYGYTF; cdr3_nt: TGTGCCAGCAGCCCCTTTCCGACAGGGGATGGCTATGGCTACACCTTC
d_call: NA; v_call: TRBV18; j_call: TRBJ2-5; clone_size: NA; cdr3_aa: CASSRLRSETQYF; cdr3_nt: TGTGCCAGCTCACGACTCCGGTCGGAGACCCAGTACTTC
d_call: NA; v_call: TRBV9; j_call: TRBJ2-7; clone_size: NA; cdr3_aa: CASSVVGDSSYEQYF; cdr3_nt: TGTGCCAGCAGCGTAGTGGGCGATAGCTCCTACGAGCAGTACTTC
d_call: TRBD1; v_call: TRBV30; j_call: TRBJ1-2; clone_size: once; cdr3_aa: CAWSVSRTGLVYGYTF; cdr3_nt: TGTGCCTGGAGTGTAAGCAGGACAGGCTTGGTCTATGGCTACACCTTC
d_call: TRBD1; v_call: TRBV30; j_call: TRBJ1-4; clone_size: NA; cdr3_aa: CAWTRDSHNEKLFF; cdr3_nt: TGTGCCTGGACCCGGGACAGTCATAATGAAAAACTGTTTTTT
d_call: NA; v_call: TRBV7-9; j_call: TRBJ2-2; clone_size: NA; cdr3_aa: CASSSGDTTNTGELFF; cdr3_nt: TGTGCCAGCAGCTCCGGGGACACAACGAACACCGGGGAGCTGTTTTTT
d_call: NA; v_call: TRBV5-4; j_call: TRBJ2-7; clone_size: NA; cdr3_aa: CASSRGAGDSEQYF; cdr3_nt: TGTGCCAGCAGCAGAGGGGCTGGGGATAGCGAGCAGTACTTC
d_call: NA; v_call: TRBV4-2; j_call: TRBJ2-6; clone_size: few; cdr3_aa: CASSQELTGSGSGANVLTF; cdr3_nt: TGTGCCAGCAGCCAAGAACTCACGGGATCGGGCTCTGGGGCCAACGTCCTGACTTTC
d_call: TRBD1; v_call: TRBV5-1; j_call: TRBJ1-6; clone_size: NA; cdr3_aa: CASSWDRGNYNSPLHF; cdr3_nt: TGCGCCAGCAGCTGGGACAGGGGGAACTATAATTCACCCCTCCACTTT
d_call: TRBD1; v_call: TRBV7-2; j_call: TRBJ1-1; clone_size: NA; cdr3_aa: CASSRTGGTTEAFF; cdr3_nt: TGTGCCAGCAGCCGGACAGGGGGGACCACTGAAGCTTTCTTT